Shown below are 16 T cell receptor beta chains from a single sample sequenced in a study of blood T cell repertoires in COVID-19 (TCRdb year 2020). Library construction relied on the immunoSEQ multiplex PCR assay. TCRdb holds this immuneACCESS table with in-frame rearrangements only. Some clones are missing; in checked studies, unresolved V genes explain under half, and the rest has no known cause. This sample has roughly 100,000 clones in its table, and about 85% of those were observed once. The ten largest clones represent 3% to 3.5% of the sample. The sequenced material came from peripheral blood. These receptors were obtained from a man aged 50 or older in a cohort sampled during active COVID-19.

The CDR3 is CASSLVDRSYEQYF. Here the CDR3 DNA reads TGTGCCAGCAGCTTAGTGGACAGGTCCTACGAGCAGTACTTC. V is TRBV7-9 and J is TRBJ2-7; 7 bases fit TRBD1. V shed 1 base and J 1 base; nucleotides not matched to a gene: 1. The germline V gene encodes CDR1 SEHNR and CDR2 FQNEAQ (reference sequence). The CDR3 is 14 residues long.

CDR3 sequence (DNA): TGTGCCAGCAAGAGAGTAGACAGGAGATACACCGGGGAGCTGTTTTTT. Protein sequence: CASKRVDRRYTGELFF. The chain employs TRBV7-8 and TRBJ2-2, with D possibly matching TRBD1 (6 bases). The CDR3 runs 16 residues. Trimming shortened V by 7 bases and J by 3 bases, and 18 bases separated the two germline ends. Per the germline V gene, CDR1 is SGHVS and CDR2 is FQNEAQ.

V and J are TRBV27 and TRBJ2-1; 9 nucleotides line up with TRBD2. J lost 6 bases, V lost 10 bases, and 13 bases had no gene match. The CDR3 length is 15 residues. The germline CDR1 and CDR2 sequences are MNHEY and SMNVEV (reference sequence). The CDR3 reads CATTRPAGGLNEQFF. As DNA, the CDR3 is TGTGCCACCACCCGTCCAGCGGGGGGTCTCAATGAGCAGTTCTTC.

This chain uses TRBV2 with TRBJ1-5; 8 nucleotides agree with TRBD1. With 6 bases clipped from V and 1 base from J, the junction kept 8 bases outside the gene matches. CDR1 and CDR2 from the germline V gene are SNHLY and FYNNEI. This CDR3 contains 16 residues. The CDR3 loop reads CASRPRTGGSNQPQHF. The DNA for the CDR3 is TGTGCCAGCAGACCTAGAACAGGGGGGAGCAATCAGCCCCAGCATTTT.

The chain uses TRBV6-2 or TRBV6-3 and TRBJ2-1; TRBD2 aligns across 7 bases. V lost 5 bases to trimming and J lost 9 bases; unmatched junction nucleotides: 13. Germline V lookup: CDR1 MNHEY, CDR2 SVGEGT. The CDR3 is made up of 15 amino acids. CDR3 residues: CASSRVRETGGEQFF. CDR3 DNA: TGTGCCAGCAGTCGGGTCAGGGAAACGGGGGGTGAGCAGTTCTTC.

The chain employs TRBV9 and TRBJ1-1; D remains unclear. V lost 3 bases to trimming and J lost 2 bases, with 17 bases between them. In germline, CDR1 is SGDLS, CDR2 YYNGEE. This CDR3 has 16 residues. Here the CDR3 DNA reads TGTGCCAGCAGCGATTCGCGGGAGTCGGTAAACACTGAAGCTTTCTTT. It translates to CASSDSRESVNTEAFF.

This clone was observed a handful of times. This chain links TRBV7-2 with TRBJ2-1; 15 bases match TRBD2. J lost 9 bases, V lost 5 bases, and 8 bases had no gene match. The CDR3 totals 16 residues. Germline V gene data show CDR1 as SGHTA and CDR2 as FQGNSA. CDR3 bases: TGTGCCAGCAGCGGCGGGACTAGCGGGGGGATGGGTGAGCAGTTCTTC. It encodes CASSGGTSGGMGEQFF.

Here the CDR3 DNA reads TGTGCCAGCAGCCTGACAGGTCTTGGGGCCAACGTCCTGACTTTC. Translated, it gives CASSLTGLGANVLTF. The rearrangement links TRBV5-6 to TRBJ2-6; D might be TRBD1 (6 bases). V was pared by 4 bases and J by 3 bases, with 11 bases between. There are 15 residues in the CDR3. Germline V gene data show CDR1 as SGHDT and CDR2 as YYEEEE.

The chain is built from TRBV19 and TRBJ2-1; 8 bases match TRBD1. The germline gives CDR1 LNHDA, CDR2 SQIVND (reference sequence). V gave up 7 bases and J gave up 9 bases; unmatched junction bases: 14. CDR3 length: 15 amino acids. The CDR3 spells CASKLQGVLAGEQFF. In DNA form, the CDR3 reads TGTGCCAGTAAATTACAGGGGGTCCTCGCGGGTGAGCAGTTCTTC.

This sequence joins TRBV7-9 and TRBJ2-2; 7 nucleotides align to TRBD1. V lost 4 bases, J lost 1 base, and 15 bases stayed unmatched. Per germline, CDR1 SEHNR and CDR2 FQNEAQ (reference sequence). CDR3 length: 19 amino acids. In nucleotides, the CDR3 is TGTGCCAGCAGCTCAATACTACAGGGGATGATTTGGAACACCGGGGAGCTGTTTTTT. It is translated as CASSSILQGMIWNTGELFF.

The chain is built from TRBV7-8 and TRBJ2-5; D is perhaps TRBD2 (5 bases). The CDR3 runs to 12 residues. Germline loops: CDR1 SGHVS, CDR2 FQNEAQ. V was trimmed by 7 bases and J by 7 bases, leaving 13 bases between them. CDR3: CASIPGRGTQYF. CDR3 nucleotides: TGTGCCAGCATCCCCGGACGGGGGACCCAGTACTTC.

V gene TRBV7-3 combines with J gene TRBJ2-5, with 8 bases matching TRBD2. Unmatched junction bases numbered 9, after V lost 4 bases and J lost 5 bases. The CDR3 extends over 15 amino acids. Germline V gene lookup returns CDR1 SGHTA and CDR2 FQGTGA. The chain's CDR3 is CASSSLAGQAETQYF. The CDR3 DNA sequence: TGTGCCAGCAGCTCCCTAGCGGGTCAGGCCGAGACCCAGTACTTC. The full variable domain, with the rest looked up from reference TRBV7-3 and TRBJ2-5, is GAGVSQTPSNKVTEKGKYVELRCDPISGHTALYWYRQSLGQGPEFLIYFQGTGAADDSGLPNDRFFAVRPEGSVSTLKIQRTERGDSAVYLCASSSLAGQAETQYFGPGTRLLVL.

On this clone itself: The sample contains more than one DNA sequence encoding this CDR3. This chain joins TRBV20-1 and TRBJ2-5, with a possible D match to TRBD2 (5 bases). CDR3 length: 12 residues. From germline, CDR1 is DFQATT and CDR2 SNEGSKA (reference sequence). V lost 3 bases, J lost 5 bases, and 10 bases lay in between. The CDR3 DNA follows: TGCAGTGCTAGTCCTGGGGAGGAGACCCAGTACTTC. This translates into CSASPGEETQYF.

The rearrangement joins TRBV23-1 to TRBJ2-7, with 9 bases aligning to TRBD1. TRBV23-1 is placed among ORFs of uncertain function. The CDR3 loop spans 16 amino acids. J lost 2 bases, V lost 0 bases, and 5 bases had no gene match. DNA for the CDR3: TGCGCCAGCAGTCAATCCCGACAGGGGGAGACCTACGAGCAGTACGTC. Translated, it gives CASSQSRQGETYEQYV.

This chain connects TRBV9 to TRBJ2-2; perhaps TRBD2 as D (6 bases). Germline-derived CDR1 and CDR2 are SGDLS and YYNGEE. The CDR3 is made up of 15 amino acids. Deletions cut 2 bases from V and 6 bases from J, with 14 bases between. CDR3 bases: TGTGCCAGCAGCGTCGTGGGCTGGGGGGCCGGGGAGCTGTTTTTT. It codes for CASSVVGWGAGELFF.

This rearrangement joins TRBV3-1 (or the pseudogene TRBV3-2) to TRBJ2-3, with D perhaps TRBD2 (5 bases). The CDR3 is 13 amino acids. The germline V gene has CDR1 LGHDT and CDR2 YNNKEL (reference sequence). V lost 4 bases to trimming and J lost 1 base, with 6 bases between them. For the CDR3, the DNA is TGTGCCAGCAGCCCGCGGGGCACAGATACGCAGTATTTT. Translation: CASSPRGTDTQYF.